These 5 T cell receptor beta chains were all obtained from the same sample, sequenced in a study of OX40 agonist ivuxolimab in advanced cancers. This table comes from immunoSEQ multiplex PCR, and its TCRdb copy is limited to in-frame clones, with some not included. The data contain tens of thousands of clones, 80% to 85% of them singletons. The material was CD4+ or CD8+ T cells sorted from blood, obtained in a trial of the OX40 agonist ivuxolimab. The receptors derive from an adult with an advanced solid tumor such as melanoma, head and neck, liver or kidney cancer.

This chain links TRBV7-9 with TRBJ1-4; D ambiguous. The ends were cut back, 1 base at V and 4 bases at J, with 4 bases in the middle. The CDR3 extends over 13 amino acids. Germline CDR1 is SEHNR and CDR2 is FQNEAQ (reference sequence). The CDR3 region is CASSLEDNEKLFF. For the CDR3, the DNA is TGTGCCAGCAGCTTAGAGGATAATGAAAAACTGTTTTTT. The full variable domain, in which reference TRBV7-9 and TRBJ1-4 provide the parts outside the CDR3, is DTGVSQNPRHKITKRGQNVTFRCDPISEHNRLYWYRQTLGQGPEFLTYFQNEAQLEKSRLLSDRFSAERPKGSFSTLEIQRTEQGDSAMYLCASSLEDNEKLFFGSGTQLSVL.

The chain recombines TRBV7-9 with TRBJ2-7; D uncertain. The CDR3 totals 14 residues. Germline assignment: CDR1 SEHNR and CDR2 FQNEAQ (reference sequence). Trimming pared 3 bases from V and 0 bases from J, leaving 9 bases between. The CDR3 region is CASSLGDLSYEQYF. CDR3 DNA: TGTGCCAGCAGCTTGGGTGACCTCTCCTACGAGCAGTACTTC.

The J gene is TRBJ2-7, the V gene TRBV7-9; D not resolved. The V gene's germline CDR1 is SEHNR and CDR2 FQNEAQ (reference sequence). The CDR3 is made up of 11 amino acids. Trimming pared 5 bases from V and 7 bases from J, leaving 9 bases between. This CDR3 is CASSPGWEQYF. CDR3 DNA: TGTGCCAGCAGCCCGGGTTGGGAGCAGTACTTC. Based on the CDR3 plus reference TRBV7-9 and TRBJ2-7, the full variable domain is DTGVSQNPRHKITKRGQNVTFRCDPISEHNRLYWYRQTLGQGPEFLTYFQNEAQLEKSRLLSDRFSAERPKGSFSTLEIQRTEQGDSAMYLCASSPGWEQYFGPGTRLTVT.

This sequence joins TRBV7-9 and TRBJ2-1, with D unclear. The germline CDR1 and CDR2 sequences are SEHNR and FQNEAQ (reference sequence). The CDR3 runs 12 residues. Trimming stripped 5 bases from V and 8 bases from J, with 10 bases between. In nucleotides, the CDR3 is TGTGCCAGCAGCCCCGACGTCCATGAGCAGTTCTTC. It yields the protein CASSPDVHEQFF.

The V gene is TRBV28, the J gene TRBJ1-5; the D is unclear. The germline gives CDR1 MDHEN, CDR2 SYDVKM. The CDR3 has 15 residues. The ends were cut back, 10 bases at V and 2 bases at J, with 18 bases in the middle. The CDR3 coding sequence is TGTGCCATCACCGGCGGAGCGGACCGCAATCAGCCCCAGCATTTT. Its protein product is CAITGGADRNQPQHF.